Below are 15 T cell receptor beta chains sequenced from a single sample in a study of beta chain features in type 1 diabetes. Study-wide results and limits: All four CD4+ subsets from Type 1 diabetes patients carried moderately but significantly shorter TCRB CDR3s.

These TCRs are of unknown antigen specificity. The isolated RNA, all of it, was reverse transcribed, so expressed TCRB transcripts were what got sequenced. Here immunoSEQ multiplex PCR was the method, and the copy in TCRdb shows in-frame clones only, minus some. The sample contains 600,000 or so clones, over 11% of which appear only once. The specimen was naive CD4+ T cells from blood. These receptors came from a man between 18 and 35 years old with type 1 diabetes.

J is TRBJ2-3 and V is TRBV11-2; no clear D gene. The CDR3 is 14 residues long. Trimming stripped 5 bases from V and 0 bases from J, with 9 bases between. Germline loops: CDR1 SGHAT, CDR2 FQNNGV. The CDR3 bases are TGTGCCAGCAGCCCAGTAACTAGCACAGATACGCAGTATTTT. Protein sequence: CASSPVTSTDTQYF. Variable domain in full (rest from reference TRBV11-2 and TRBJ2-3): EAGVAQSPRYKIIEKRQSVAFWCNPISGHATLYWYQQILGQGPKLLIQFQNNGVVDDSQLPKDRFSAERLKGVDSTLKIQPAKLEDSAVYLCASSPVTSTDTQYFGPGTRLTVL.

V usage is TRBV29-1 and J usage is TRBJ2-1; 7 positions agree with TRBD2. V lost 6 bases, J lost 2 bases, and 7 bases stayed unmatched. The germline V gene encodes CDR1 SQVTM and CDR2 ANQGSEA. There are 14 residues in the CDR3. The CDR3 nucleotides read TGCAGCGTCCGGGGGGATACCACCTACAATGAGCAGTTCTTC. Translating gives CSVRGDTTYNEQFF.

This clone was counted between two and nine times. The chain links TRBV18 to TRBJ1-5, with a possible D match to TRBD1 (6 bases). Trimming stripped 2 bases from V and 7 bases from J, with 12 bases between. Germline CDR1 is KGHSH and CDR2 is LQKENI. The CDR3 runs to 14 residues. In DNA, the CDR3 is TGTGCCAGCTCACCAAACAGGGAGAGGCAGCCCCAGCATTTT. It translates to CASSPNRERQPQHF.

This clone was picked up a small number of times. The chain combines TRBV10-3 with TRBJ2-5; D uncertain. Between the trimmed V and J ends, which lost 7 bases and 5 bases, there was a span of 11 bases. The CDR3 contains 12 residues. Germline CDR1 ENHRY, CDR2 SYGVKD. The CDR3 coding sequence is TGTGCCATCAAGGTGGATGGGGAGACCCAGTACTTC. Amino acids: CAIKVDGETQYF.

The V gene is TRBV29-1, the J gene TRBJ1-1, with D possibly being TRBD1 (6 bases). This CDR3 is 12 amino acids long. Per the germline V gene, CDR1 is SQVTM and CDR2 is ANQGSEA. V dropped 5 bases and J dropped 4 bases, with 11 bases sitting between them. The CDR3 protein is CSVKDRTTEAFF. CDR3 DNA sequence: TGCAGCGTTAAGGACAGAACCACTGAAGCTTTCTTT.

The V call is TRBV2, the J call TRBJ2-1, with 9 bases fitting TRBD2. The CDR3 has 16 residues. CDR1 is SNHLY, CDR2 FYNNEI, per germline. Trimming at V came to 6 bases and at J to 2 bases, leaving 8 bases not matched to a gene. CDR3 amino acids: CASSPETSGTYNEQFF. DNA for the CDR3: TGTGCCAGCAGCCCAGAGACTAGCGGAACCTACAATGAGCAGTTCTTC.

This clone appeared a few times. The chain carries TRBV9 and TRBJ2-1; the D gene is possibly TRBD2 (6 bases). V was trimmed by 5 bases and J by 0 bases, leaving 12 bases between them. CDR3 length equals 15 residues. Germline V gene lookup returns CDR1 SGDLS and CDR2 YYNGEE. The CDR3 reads CASSSSDSSYNEQFF. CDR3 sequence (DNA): TGTGCCAGCAGTTCTAGCGATAGCTCCTACAATGAGCAGTTCTTC. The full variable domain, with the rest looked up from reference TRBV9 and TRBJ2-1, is DSGVTQTPKHLITATGQRVTLRCSPRSGDLSVYWYQQSLDQGLQFLIQYYNGEERAKGNILERFSAQQFPDLHSELNLSSLELGDSALYFCASSSSDSSYNEQFFGPGTRLTVL.

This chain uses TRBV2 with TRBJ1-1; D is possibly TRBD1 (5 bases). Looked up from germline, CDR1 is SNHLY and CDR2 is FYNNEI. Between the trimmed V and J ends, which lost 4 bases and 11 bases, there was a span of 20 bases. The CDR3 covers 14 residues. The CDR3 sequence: CASSGQNRGLFAFF. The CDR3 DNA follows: TGTGCCAGCAGTGGACAGAATAGGGGATTGTTCGCTTTCTTT.

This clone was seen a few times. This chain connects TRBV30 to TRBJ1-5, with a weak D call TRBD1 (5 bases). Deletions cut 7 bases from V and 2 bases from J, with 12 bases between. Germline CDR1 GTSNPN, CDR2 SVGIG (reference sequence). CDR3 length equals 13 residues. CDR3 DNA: TGTGCCTTCACCAAGGGACGCAATCAGCCCCAGCATTTT. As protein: CAFTKGRNQPQHF.

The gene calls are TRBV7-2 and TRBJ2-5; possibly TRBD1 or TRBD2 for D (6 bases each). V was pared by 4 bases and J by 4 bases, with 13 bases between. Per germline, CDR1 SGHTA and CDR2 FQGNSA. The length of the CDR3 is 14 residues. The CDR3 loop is CASSSQGTGETQYF. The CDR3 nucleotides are TGTGCCAGCAGCTCCCAGGGGACTGGAGAGACCCAGTACTTC.

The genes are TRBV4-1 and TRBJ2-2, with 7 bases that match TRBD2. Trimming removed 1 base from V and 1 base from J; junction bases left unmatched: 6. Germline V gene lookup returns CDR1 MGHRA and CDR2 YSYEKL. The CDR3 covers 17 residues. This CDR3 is CASSQGERGGNTGELFF. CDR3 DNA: TGCGCCAGCAGCCAAGGAGAGCGCGGGGGGAACACCGGGGAGCTGTTTTTT.

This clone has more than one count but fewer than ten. CDR3 sequence: CASSQDPTRWTSTDTQYF. In nucleotides, the CDR3 is TGCGCCAGCAGCCAAGATCCTACGCGGTGGACTAGCACAGATACGCAGTATTTT. The chain uses TRBV4-1 and TRBJ2-3; the D gene is possibly TRBD2 (5 bases). V gave up 0 bases and J gave up 0 bases, with 16 bases separating them. The CDR3 spans 18 residues. Germline V gene data show CDR1 as MGHRA and CDR2 as YSYEKL.

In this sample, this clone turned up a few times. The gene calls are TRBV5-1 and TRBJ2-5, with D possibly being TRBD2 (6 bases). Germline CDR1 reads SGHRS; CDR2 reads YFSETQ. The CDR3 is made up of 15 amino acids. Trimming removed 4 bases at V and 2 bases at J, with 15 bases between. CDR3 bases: TGCGCCAGCAGCCTGGGTGGAGGGAGGCAAGAGACCCAGTACTTC. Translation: CASSLGGGRQETQYF.

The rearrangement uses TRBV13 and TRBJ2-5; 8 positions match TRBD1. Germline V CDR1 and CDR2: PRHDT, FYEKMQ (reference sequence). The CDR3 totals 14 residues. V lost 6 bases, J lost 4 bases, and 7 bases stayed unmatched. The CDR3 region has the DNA TGTGCCAGCAGTAGCCGGGACAGGCGAGAGACCCAGTACTTC. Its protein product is CASSSRDRRETQYF. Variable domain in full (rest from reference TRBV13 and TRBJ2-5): AAGVIQSPRHLIKEKRETATLKCYPIPRHDTVYWYQQGPGQDPQFLISFYEKMQSDKGSIPDRFSAQQFSDYHSELNMSSLELGDSALYFCASSSRDRRETQYFGPGTRLLVL.

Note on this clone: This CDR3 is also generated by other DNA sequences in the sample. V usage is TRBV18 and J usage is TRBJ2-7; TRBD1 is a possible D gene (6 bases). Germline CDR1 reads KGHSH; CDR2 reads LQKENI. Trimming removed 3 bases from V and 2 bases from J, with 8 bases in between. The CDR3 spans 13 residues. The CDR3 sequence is CASSPRGTYEQYF. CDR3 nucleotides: TGTGCCAGCTCACCGAGGGGGACCTACGAGCAGTACTTC.